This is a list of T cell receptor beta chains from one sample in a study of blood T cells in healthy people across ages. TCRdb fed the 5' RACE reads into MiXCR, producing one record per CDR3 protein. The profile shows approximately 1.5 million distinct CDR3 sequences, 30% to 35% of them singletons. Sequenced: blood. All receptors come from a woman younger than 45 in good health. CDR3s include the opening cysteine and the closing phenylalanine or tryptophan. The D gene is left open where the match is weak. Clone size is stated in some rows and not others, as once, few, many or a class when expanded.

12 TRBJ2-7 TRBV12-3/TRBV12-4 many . CASSPDYPEQYF TGTGCCAGCAGTCCGGACTATCCCGAGCAGTACTTC
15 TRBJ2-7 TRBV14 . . CASSQGGTPSYEQYF TGTGCCAGCAGCCAAGGGGGGACACCCTCCTACGAGCAGTACTTC
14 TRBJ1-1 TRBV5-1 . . CAGSLRTKGTEAFF TGCGCCGGCAGCTTGCGAACCAAAGGGACTGAAGCTTTCTTT
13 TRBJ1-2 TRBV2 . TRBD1 CAGTRTGAYGYTF TGTGCCGGCACCAGAACAGGGGCCTATGGCTACACCTTC
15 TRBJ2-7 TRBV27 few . CASSLARVPSYEQYF TGTGCCAGCAGTTTAGCCAGGGTCCCCAGCTACGAGCAGTACTTC
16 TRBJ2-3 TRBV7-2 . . CASSATWGAGTDTQYF TGTGCCAGCAGCGCTACCTGGGGGGCCGGGACAGATACGCAGTATTTT
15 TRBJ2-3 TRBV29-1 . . CSVESRQRGTDTQYF TGCAGCGTTGAATCTCGACAGAGAGGCACAGATACGCAGTATTTT
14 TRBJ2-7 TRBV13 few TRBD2 CASSLVAGEGEQYF TGTGCCAGCAGCTTAGTCGCGGGAGAAGGCGAGCAGTACTTC
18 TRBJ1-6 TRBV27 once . CASSHRTGSGSYNSPLHF TGTGCCAGCAGCCACCGAACAGGGTCAGGCTCCTATAATTCACCCCTCCACTTT
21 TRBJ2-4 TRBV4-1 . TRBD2 CASSQDRGTSGREIAKNIQYF TGTGCCAGCAGCCAAGATCGGGGGACTAGCGGGAGGGAGATAGCCAAAAACATTCAGTACTTC
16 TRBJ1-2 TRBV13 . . CASSLHTGQANYGYTF TGTGCCAGCAGCTTACATACAGGGCAAGCTAACTATGGCTACACCTTC
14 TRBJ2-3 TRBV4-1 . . CASSQEFSRDTQYF TGCGCCAGCAGCCAAGAATTTTCGCGGGATACGCAGTATTTT
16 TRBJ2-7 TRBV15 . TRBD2 CATSRDLAGGASEQYF TGTGCCACCAGCAGAGATCTGGCCGGGGGGGCCTCCGAGCAGTACTTC
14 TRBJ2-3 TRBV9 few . CASSVATRTDTQYF TGTGCCAGCAGCGTAGCTACACGCACAGATACGCAGTATTTT
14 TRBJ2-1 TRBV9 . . CASSVEGGGEVQFF TGTGCCAGCAGCGTAGAGGGGGGAGGGGAGGTGCAGTTCTTC
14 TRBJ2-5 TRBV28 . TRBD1 CAGSRDREGETQYF TGTGCCGGATCGCGGGACAGGGAGGGGGAGACCCAGTACTTC
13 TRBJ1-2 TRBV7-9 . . CASSRPGPYGYTF TGTGCCAGCAGCAGGCCGGGCCCCTATGGCTACACCTTC
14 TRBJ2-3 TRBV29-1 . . CSVVPLTSTDTQYF TGCAGCGTCGTGCCTTTAACTAGCACAGATACGCAGTATTTT
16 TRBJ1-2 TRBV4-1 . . CASSQLGQTQLYGYTF TGCGCCAGCAGCCAGTTAGGACAGACTCAACTCTATGGCTACACCTTC
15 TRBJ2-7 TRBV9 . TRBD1 CASSVATGVQEAQYF TGTGCCAGCAGCGTAGCTACAGGGGTCCAAGAGGCCCAGTACTTC
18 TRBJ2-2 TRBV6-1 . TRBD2 CASSPTSGGRRNTGELFF TGTGCCAGCAGTCCTACTAGCGGGGGGCGTCGTAACACCGGGGAGCTGTTTTTT
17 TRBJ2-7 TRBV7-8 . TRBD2 CASSPGLAGGTYNEQYF TGTGCCAGCAGCCCTGGACTAGCGGGGGGGACCTACAATGAGCAGTACTTC
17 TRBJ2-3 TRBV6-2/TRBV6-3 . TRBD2 CASSYSVLETSGRTQYF TGTGCCAGCAGTTACTCCGTTCTCGAGACTAGCGGAAGAACGCAGTATTTT
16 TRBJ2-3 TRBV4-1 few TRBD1 CASSQWGQDYTDTQYF TGCGCCAGCAGCCAATGGGGACAGGATTACACAGATACGCAGTATTTT